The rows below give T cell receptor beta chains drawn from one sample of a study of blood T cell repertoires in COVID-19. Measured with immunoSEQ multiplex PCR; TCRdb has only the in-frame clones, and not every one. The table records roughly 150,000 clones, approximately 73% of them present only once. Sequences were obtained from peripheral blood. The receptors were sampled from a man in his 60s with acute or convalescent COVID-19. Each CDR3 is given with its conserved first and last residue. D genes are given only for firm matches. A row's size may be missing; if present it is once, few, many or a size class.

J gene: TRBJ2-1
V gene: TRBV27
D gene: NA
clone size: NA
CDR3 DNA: TGTGCCAGCTCTCTCCGGAGCTCCTACAATGAGCAGTTCTTC
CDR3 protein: CASSLRSSYNEQFF

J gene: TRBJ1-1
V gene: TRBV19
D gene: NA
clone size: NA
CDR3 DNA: TGTGCCAGCCACGATACTAGACTCACTGAAGCTTTCTTT
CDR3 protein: CASHDTRLTEAFF

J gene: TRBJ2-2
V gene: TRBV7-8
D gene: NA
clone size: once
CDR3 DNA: TGTGCCAGCAGCTTACTAGCGACCGGGGAGCTGTTTTTT
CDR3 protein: CASSLLATGELFF

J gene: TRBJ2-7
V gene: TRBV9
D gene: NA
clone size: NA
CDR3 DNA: TGTGCCAGCAGCCCAGGAGGGTACGAGCAGTACTTC
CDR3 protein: CASSPGGYEQYF

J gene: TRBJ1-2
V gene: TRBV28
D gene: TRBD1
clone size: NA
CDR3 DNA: TGTGCCAGCACCTCCAGGGGGCGCGGTGGCTACACCTTC
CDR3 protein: CASTSRGRGGYTF

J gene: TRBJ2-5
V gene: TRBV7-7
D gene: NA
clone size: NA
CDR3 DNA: TGTGCTAGCAGCCTGGACAGAGAGACCCAGTACTTC
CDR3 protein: CASSLDRETQYF

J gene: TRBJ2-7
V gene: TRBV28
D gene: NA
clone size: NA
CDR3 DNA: TGTGCCAGCAGTTTTTCCTTTGGGGGGGGCCAGGGCCCCGAGCAGTACTTC
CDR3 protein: CASSFSFGGGQGPEQYF

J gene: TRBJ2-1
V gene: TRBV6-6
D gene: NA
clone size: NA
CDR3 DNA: TGTGCCAGCAGTTACTCTGGGGGAGGTAATGAGCAGTTCTTC
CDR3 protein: CASSYSGGGNEQFF

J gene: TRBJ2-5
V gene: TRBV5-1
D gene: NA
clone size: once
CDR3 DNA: TGCGCCAGCACCAATCAGGGGGGACCCTTAGAGACCCAGTACTTC
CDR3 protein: CASTNQGGPLETQYF

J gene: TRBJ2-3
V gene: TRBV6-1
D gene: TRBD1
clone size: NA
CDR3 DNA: TGTGCCAGCAGTGACGCACAGGGGTATACGCAGTATTTT
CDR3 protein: CASSDAQGYTQYF

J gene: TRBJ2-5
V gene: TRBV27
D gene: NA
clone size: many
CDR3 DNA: TGTGCCAGCAGTCTCGAACAGGGTACGGAGACCCAGTACTTC
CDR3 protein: CASSLEQGTETQYF

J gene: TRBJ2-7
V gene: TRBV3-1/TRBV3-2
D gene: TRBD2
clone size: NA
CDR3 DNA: TGTGCCAGCAGCCAAGCCGGGACTAGCGGATACTACGAGCAGTACTTC
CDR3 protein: CASSQAGTSGYYEQYF

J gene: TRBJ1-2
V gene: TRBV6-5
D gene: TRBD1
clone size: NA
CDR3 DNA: TGTGCCAGCAGTTCCCTATCAACCGGGACAGGGGGAGGCTACACCTTC
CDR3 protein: CASSSLSTGTGGGYTF

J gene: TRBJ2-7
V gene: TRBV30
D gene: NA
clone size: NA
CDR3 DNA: TGTGCCTGGAGTTCGACAGTCCTCTCCTACGAGCAGTACTTC
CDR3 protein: CAWSSTVLSYEQYF

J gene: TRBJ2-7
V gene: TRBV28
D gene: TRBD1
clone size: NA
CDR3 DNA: TGTGCCAGCAGCAAATCCGGACAGGCCAAAGGGCTTGCCTACGAGCAGTACTTC
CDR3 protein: CASSKSGQAKGLAYEQYF

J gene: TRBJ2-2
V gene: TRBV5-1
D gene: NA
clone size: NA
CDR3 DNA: TGCGCCAGCAGCTTGGCCGTGGGGCGGGGCACCGGGGAGCTGTTTTTT
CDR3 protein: CASSLAVGRGTGELFF

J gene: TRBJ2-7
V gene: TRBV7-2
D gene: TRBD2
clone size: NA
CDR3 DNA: TGTGCCAGCAGCTTATTAGCGGGAAGGTCCTACGAGCAGTACTTC
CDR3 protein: CASSLLAGRSYEQYF

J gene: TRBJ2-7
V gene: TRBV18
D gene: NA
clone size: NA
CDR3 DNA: TGTGCCAGCTCTCTAGGGGCCTACGAGCAGTACTTC
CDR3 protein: CASSLGAYEQYF

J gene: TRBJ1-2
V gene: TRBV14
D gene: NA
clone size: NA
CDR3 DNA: TGTGCCAGCAGCCCTCTTGGGGCTGGCTACACCTTC
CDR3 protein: CASSPLGAGYTF

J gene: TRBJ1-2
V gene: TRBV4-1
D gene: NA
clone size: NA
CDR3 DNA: TGCGCCAGCAGCCAACGCCCAGGGGATTGGTATGGCTACACCTTC
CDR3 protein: CASSQRPGDWYGYTF

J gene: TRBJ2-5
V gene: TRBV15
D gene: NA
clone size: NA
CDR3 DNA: TGTGCCACCAGCAGAGGATTGAATTCCGCCGGGGAGACCCAGTACTTC
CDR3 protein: CATSRGLNSAGETQYF

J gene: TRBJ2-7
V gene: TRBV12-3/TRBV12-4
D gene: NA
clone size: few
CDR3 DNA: TGTGCCAGCAGTTTATCGGGGTCGCAGTACTTC
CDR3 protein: CASSLSGSQYF

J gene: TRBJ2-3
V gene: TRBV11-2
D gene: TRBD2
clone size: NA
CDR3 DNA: TGTGCCAGCAGTCCCGGACTAGCCGGACAGTATTTT
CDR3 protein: CASSPGLAGQYF

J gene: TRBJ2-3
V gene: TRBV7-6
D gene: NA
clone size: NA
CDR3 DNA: TGTGCCAGCAGCTTAGCACCAGACAGGGAGGCAGATACGCAGTATTTT
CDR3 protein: CASSLAPDREADTQYF

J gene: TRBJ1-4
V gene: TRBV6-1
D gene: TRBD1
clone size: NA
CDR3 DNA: TGTGCCAGCAGTGAAGGGACAGGGGGCTTTGAAAAACTGTTTTTT
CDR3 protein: CASSEGTGGFEKLFF

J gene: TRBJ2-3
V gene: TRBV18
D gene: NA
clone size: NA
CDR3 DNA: TGTGCCAGCTCACCAGACAGTAGCACAGATACGCAGTATTTT
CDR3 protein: CASSPDSSTDTQYF

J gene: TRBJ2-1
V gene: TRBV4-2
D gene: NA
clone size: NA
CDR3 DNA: TGTGCCAGCAGCCAAGGGCAGGGTCCGCACAATGAGCAGTTCTTC
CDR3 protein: CASSQGQGPHNEQFF

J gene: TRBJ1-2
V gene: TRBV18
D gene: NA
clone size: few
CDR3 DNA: TGTGCCAGCTCACCAAATCGGGGGAGCTATGGCTACACCTTC
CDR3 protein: CASSPNRGSYGYTF

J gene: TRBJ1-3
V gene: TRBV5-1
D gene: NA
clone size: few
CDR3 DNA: TGCGCCAGCAGCCCAGGGGTAGCTGGAAACACCATATATTTT
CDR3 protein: CASSPGVAGNTIYF

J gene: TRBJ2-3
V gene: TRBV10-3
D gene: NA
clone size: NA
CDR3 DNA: TGTGCCATCAGTGACGGCGGAATTTCGAGCACAGATACGCAGTATTTT
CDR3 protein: CAISDGGISSTDTQYF

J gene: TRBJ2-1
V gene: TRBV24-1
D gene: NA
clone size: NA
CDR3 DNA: TGTGCCACCAGTGAAACAGGGTTGGAGCAGTTCTTC
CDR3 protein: CATSETGLEQFF

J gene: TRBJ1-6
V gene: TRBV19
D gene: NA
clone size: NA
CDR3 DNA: TGTGCCAGTAGTACCTCTATGGGCGTAAATAATTCACCCCTCCACTTT
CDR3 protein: CASSTSMGVNNSPLHF

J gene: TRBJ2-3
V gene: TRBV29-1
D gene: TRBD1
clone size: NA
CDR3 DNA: TGCAGCGTTGAAGGACAGGGGGCTTCAACGCAGTATTTT
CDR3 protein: CSVEGQGASTQYF

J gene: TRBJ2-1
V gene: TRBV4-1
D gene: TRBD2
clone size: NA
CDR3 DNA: TGCGCCAGCAGCCAAGGTAGCGGGGGCTACAATGAGCAGTTCTTC
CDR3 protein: CASSQGSGGYNEQFF

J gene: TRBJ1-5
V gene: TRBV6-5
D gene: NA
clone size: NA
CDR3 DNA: TGTGCCAGCAGTTCTCAGGGGAATCAGCCCCAGCATTTT
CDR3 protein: CASSSQGNQPQHF

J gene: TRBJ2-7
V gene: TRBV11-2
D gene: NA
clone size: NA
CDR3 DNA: TGTGCCAGCAGCTTCGGTGTCGGCGAGCAGTACTTC
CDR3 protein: CASSFGVGEQYF

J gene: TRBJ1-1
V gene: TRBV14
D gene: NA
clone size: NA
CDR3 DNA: TGTGCCAGCAGCCAGCTTGTAGGGGTACCGAACACTGAAGCTTTCTTT
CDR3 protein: CASSQLVGVPNTEAFF

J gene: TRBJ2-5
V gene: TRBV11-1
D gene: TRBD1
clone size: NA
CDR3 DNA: TGTGCCAGCAGCTTAGTGCTTGGACAGGGGGAGACCCAGTACTTC
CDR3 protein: CASSLVLGQGETQYF

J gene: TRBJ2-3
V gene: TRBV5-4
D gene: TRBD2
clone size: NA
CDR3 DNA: TGTGCCAGCAGCAAGGGACTAGCGGGTACAGATACGCAGTATTTT
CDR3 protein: CASSKGLAGTDTQYF

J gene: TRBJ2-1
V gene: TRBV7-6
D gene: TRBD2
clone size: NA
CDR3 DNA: TGTGCCAGCAGCTTACTAGCGGGAGGCCACAATGAGCAGTTCTTC
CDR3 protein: CASSLLAGGHNEQFF

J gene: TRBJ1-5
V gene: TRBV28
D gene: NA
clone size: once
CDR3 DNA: TGTGCCAGCAGTTCAGGGTATAGCAATCAGCCCCAGCATTTT
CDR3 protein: CASSSGYSNQPQHF

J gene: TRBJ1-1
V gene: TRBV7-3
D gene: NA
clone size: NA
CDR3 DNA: TGTGCCAGCAGCTTATCGGGGATCGCTGAAGCTTTCTTT
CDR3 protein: CASSLSGIAEAFF

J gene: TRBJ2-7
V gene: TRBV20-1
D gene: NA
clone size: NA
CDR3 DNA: TGCAGTGCTGACAGCTCTTTGGAGCAGTACTTC
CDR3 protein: CSADSSLEQYF

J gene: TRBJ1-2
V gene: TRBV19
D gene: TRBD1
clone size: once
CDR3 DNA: TGTGCCAGTACTGACAGGGCCAACTATGGCTACACCTTC
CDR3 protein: CASTDRANYGYTF

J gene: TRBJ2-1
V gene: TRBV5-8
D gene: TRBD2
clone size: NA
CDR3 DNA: TGTGCCAGCAGCTTGGCCTTGGCGGGAGGGCAATTCGTCAATGAGCAGTTCTTC
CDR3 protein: CASSLALAGGQFVNEQFF

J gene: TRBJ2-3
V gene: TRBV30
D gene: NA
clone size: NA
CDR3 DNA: TGTGCCTGGAGTGTACGGGCAGATACGCAGTATTTT
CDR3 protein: CAWSVRADTQYF

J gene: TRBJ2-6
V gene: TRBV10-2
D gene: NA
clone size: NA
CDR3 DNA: TGCGCCAGCAGTGATAGGGGAAGCGGGGCCAACGTCCTGACTTTC
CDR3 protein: CASSDRGSGANVLTF

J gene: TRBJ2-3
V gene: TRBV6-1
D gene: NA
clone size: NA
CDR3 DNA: TGTGCCAGCAGTGAAGCGGGCAGGGCGGGGACAGATACGCAGTATTTT
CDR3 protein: CASSEAGRAGTDTQYF

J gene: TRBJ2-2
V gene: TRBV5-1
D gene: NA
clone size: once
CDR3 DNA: TGCGCCAGCAGCTTGGGTGCAGGGGACACCACCGGGGAGCTGTTTTTT
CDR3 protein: CASSLGAGDTTGELFF

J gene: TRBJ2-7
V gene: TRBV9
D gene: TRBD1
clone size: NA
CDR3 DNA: TGTGCCAGCAGCGTAGGGGGGACAGCTGCCTACGAGCAGTACTTC
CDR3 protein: CASSVGGTAAYEQYF

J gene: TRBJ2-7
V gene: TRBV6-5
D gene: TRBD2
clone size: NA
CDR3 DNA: TGTGCCAGCAGGATAGGACTAGCGACCTACGAGCAGTACTTC
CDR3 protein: CASRIGLATYEQYF

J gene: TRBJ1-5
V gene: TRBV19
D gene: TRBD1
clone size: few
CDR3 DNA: TGTGCCAGTAGTATGGGGGGGACAGGGGCTCAGCCCCAGCATTTT
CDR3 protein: CASSMGGTGAQPQHF

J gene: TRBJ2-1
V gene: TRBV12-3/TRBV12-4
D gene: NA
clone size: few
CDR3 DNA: TGTGCCAGCAGTTCTTATAATGAGCAGTTCTTC
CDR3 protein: CASSSYNEQFF

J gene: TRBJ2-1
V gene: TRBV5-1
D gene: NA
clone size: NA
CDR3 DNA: TGCGCCAGCAGCCCTGGGGAGATTGTCAATGAGCAGTTCTTC
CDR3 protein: CASSPGEIVNEQFF

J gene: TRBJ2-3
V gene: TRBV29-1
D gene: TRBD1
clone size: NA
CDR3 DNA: TGCAGCGTAGGGACAGGGGATCATACAGATACGCAGTATTTT
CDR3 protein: CSVGTGDHTDTQYF

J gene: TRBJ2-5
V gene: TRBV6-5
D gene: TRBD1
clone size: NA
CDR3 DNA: TGTGCCAGCAGTAGAGGGACAGGCCAAGAGACCCAGTACTTC
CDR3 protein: CASSRGTGQETQYF

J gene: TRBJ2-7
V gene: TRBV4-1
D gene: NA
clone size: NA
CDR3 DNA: TGCGCCAGCAGCCATCAGGGCTCCTACGAGCAGTACTTC
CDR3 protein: CASSHQGSYEQYF

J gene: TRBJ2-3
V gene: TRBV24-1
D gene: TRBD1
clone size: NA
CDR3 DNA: TGTGCCACCTCGGAGGGACAGGGGGACACAGATACGCAGTATTTT
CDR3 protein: CATSEGQGDTDTQYF

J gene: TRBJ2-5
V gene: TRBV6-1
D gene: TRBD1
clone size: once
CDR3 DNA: TGTGCCAGCAGTGAATGGGACAGGACCGGAGAGACCCAGTACTTC
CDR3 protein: CASSEWDRTGETQYF